This T cell receptor beta chain was retrieved from a study of blood T cell repertoires in COVID-19. Authors' analysis steps: Estimation of nucleated cell counts relied on the amplification of reference gene primers. Here immunoSEQ multiplex PCR was the method, and the copy in TCRdb shows in-frame clones only, minus some. That table furnishes V, J and clone size, whereas the DNA furnished D and trimming. The table shows 80,000 to 130,000 clones, with roughly 86% occurring only once. The CDR3 totals 14 residues. The germline V gene has CDR1 SGHNT and CDR2 YYREEE (reference sequence). The V segment lost 5 bases and the J segment 6 bases; nucleotides outside the gene matches: 9.

This clonotype was sampled from a woman in her fifties or sixties with acute or convalescent COVID-19. The chain is built from TRBV5-4 and TRBJ1-2; the match to TRBD1 covers 8 bases. Material for sequencing was peripheral blood. The DNA of the CDR3 is TGTGCCAGCAGTGGCGGGGACAGGTGGAATGGCTACACCTTC. Residues: CASSGGDRWNGYTF. Full variable domain (rest looked up from reference TRBV5-4 and TRBJ1-2): ETGVTQSPTHLIKTRGQQVTLRCSSQSGHNTVSWYQQALGQGPQFIFQYYREEENGRGNFPPRFSGLQFPNYSSELNVNALELDDSALYLCASSGGDRWNGYTFGSGTRLTVV.